This T cell receptor beta chain was documented in a study of T cell changes during pregnancy in multiple sclerosis. CDR1 and CDR2 from the germline V gene are SQVTM and ANQGSEA. The ends lost 7 bases at V and 3 bases at J; junction bases unmatched: 6. CDR3 length equals 13 residues. Produced via immunoSEQ multiplex PCR; TCRdb's table is partial and in-frame only. The data show 30,000 to 45,000 clones, 93% seen once. The clonotype comes from a female donor with multiple sclerosis, enrolled in a pregnancy study. The V gene is TRBV29-1, the J gene TRBJ1-1, with 9 bases aligning to TRBD1. The material was CD4+ T cells from peripheral blood mononuclear cells, obtained in the first trimester of pregnancy. CDR3 loop: CSAQGQGYTEAFF. The CDR3 region has the DNA TGCAGCGCTCAGGGACAGGGATACACTGAAGCTTTCTTT.